This TCR beta chain was captured by sequencing in a study of PD-L1 blockade in urothelial cancer. Whole-study context: Starting in the mid-2010s, patients were given atezolizumab (1,200 mg intravenously every 3 weeks). The study recovered a median of about 140,000 T cells per blood sample. The researchers analyzed blood 3 weeks (second dose) and 6 weeks after treatment start.

CDR1 and CDR2 (germline): LNHNV, YYDKDF (reference sequence). V dropped 0 bases and J dropped 7 bases, with 16 bases sitting between them. The CDR3 contains 16 residues. TCRdb's copy holds only in-frame clones and misses some; the assay was immunoSEQ multiplex PCR. The table lists 95,000 to 100,000 clones, about nine tenths of them singletons, with 1.5% to 2.5% in the top ten. The time point was: pretreatment peripheral blood. Sequences were derived from PBMCs, sampled around atezolizumab (anti-PD-L1) treatment. The sequence was collected from a man aged 60-69 years with urothelial cancer. V is TRBV15 and J is TRBJ1-5, with a possible D match to TRBD1 (5 bases). For the CDR3, the DNA is TGTGCCACCAGCAGAGAATCCACCGCCGCAGGGCAGCCCCAGCATTTT. Residues: CATSRESTAAGQPQHF. Complete variable domain (other parts from reference TRBV15 and TRBJ1-5): DAMVIQNPRYQVTQFGKPVTLSCSQTLNHNVMYWYQQKSSQAPKLLFHYYDKDFNNEADTPDNFQSRRPNTSFCFLDIRSPGLGDTAMYLCATSRESTAAGQPQHFGDGTRLSIL.